The sequence of this T cell receptor beta chain was determined in a study of blood T cell repertoires in COVID-19. The overall study: Researchers got acute and convalescent COVID-19 samples from the United States, Italy and Spain.

TCRdb keeps only in-frame clones here, not all; method: immunoSEQ multiplex PCR. There are 210,000 or so clones in the sample; 81% occur only once, and 8% to 9% lies in the top ten. CDR3 length: 16 amino acids. Germline V lookup: CDR1 SGHTA, CDR2 FQGNSA. The ends lost 3 bases at V and 4 bases at J; junction bases unmatched: 8. The V gene is TRBV7-2, the J gene TRBJ1-3, with 8 bases identical to TRBD1. This receptor was taken from a woman aged 45-60 years with acute COVID-19. Sequencing was performed on PBMCs or T cells enriched from blood (not recorded which). The CDR3 here is CASSFPGQELGNTIYF. The DNA of the CDR3 is TGTGCCAGCAGCTTCCCGGGACAGGAATTAGGAAACACCATATATTTT.